These 24 T cell receptor beta chains were sequenced from one sample in a study of T cells after yellow fever vaccination. Each CDR3 protein gets one entry after TCRdb re-called the 5' RACE reads with MiXCR. This table holds more than 75,000 distinct CDR3 sequences, about 8.2% found once. Sequences were derived from CD8+ T cells not binding an NS4B(214-222) dextramer, sorted from PBMCs, sampled about 2 weeks after the first yellow fever vaccination. These receptors all stem from a man between 18 and 29 years old who received the YFV17D yellow fever vaccine.

This clonotype came up many times. The chain recombines TRBV12-3 or TRBV12-4 with TRBJ1-1; D is unresolved. The germline V and J ends were trimmed by 6 bases and 4 bases, with 15 bases remaining between them. This CDR3 has 14 residues. The CDR3 DNA sequence: TGTGCCAGCAGCCTGACCACCCTGGTCACTGAAGCTTTCTTT. Protein sequence: CASSLTTLVTEAFF.

This clonotype was counted a few times. The rearrangement joins TRBV19 to TRBJ1-2; TRBD1 might be the D (6 bases). The CDR3 is 13 amino acids. CDR1 and CDR2 (germline): LNHDA, SQIVND (reference sequence). Trimming cost V 6 bases and J 7 bases, with 15 bases left between them. The CDR3 loop reads CASSTGGAGGYTF. In nucleotides, the CDR3 is TGTGCCAGTAGCACGGGGGGGGCTGGTGGCTACACCTTC.

The chain recombines TRBV9 with TRBJ1-3, with 9 bases lining up with TRBD1. In germline, CDR1 is SGDLS, CDR2 YYNGEE. The CDR3 sequence is 15 residues long. V lost 3 bases, J lost 1 base, and 2 bases stayed unmatched. The CDR3 bases are TGTGCCAGCAGCGCTGGGACAGGGTCTGGAAACACCATATATTTT. This translates into CASSAGTGSGNTIYF.

The genes are TRBV27 and TRBJ2-7, with D tentatively TRBD1 (6 bases). The CDR3 extends over 15 amino acids. V lost 6 bases and J lost 2, with 17 bases in between. Germline CDR1 and CDR2: MNHEY and SMNVEV (reference sequence). The CDR3 nucleotides are TGTGCCAGCAGCCGCGGGCAGGGGATTACCTACGAGCAGTACGTC. This translates into CASSRGQGITYEQYV.

J is TRBJ2-3 and V is TRBV4-3; weak D call: TRBD1 (5 bases). CDR1 and CDR2 from the germline V gene are LGHNA and YSLEER. V was pared by 0 bases and J by 7 bases, with 11 bases between. The CDR3 has 14 residues. The CDR3 sequence is CASSQDWQGYTQYF. CDR3 in DNA: TGCGCCAGCAGCCAAGATTGGCAGGGCTATACGCAGTATTTT.

This clonotype turned up a few times. The rearrangement links TRBV14 to TRBJ1-4; perhaps TRBD1 as D (5 bases). The V gene's germline CDR1 is SGHDN and CDR2 FVKESK. Trimming took 6 bases from V and 2 from J, leaving 22 bases between them. This CDR3 is built from 18 residues. Here the CDR3 DNA reads TGTGCCAGCAGACAATCAGGGACCTCCCCATACACTAATGAAAAACTGTTTTTT. This gives the protein CASRQSGTSPYTNEKLFF.

The chain has TRBV10-3 and TRBJ1-2; D call uncertain. CDR3 length: 14 amino acids. Trimming took 11 bases from V and 3 from J, leaving 19 bases between them. CDR1 and CDR2 from the germline V gene are ENHRY and SYGVKD. CDR3 region: CAVGPPPLYYGYTF. The CDR3 DNA sequence: TGTGCCGTCGGACCCCCGCCCCTTTACTATGGCTACACCTTC.

This clonotype was detected only a few times. The V gene is TRBV6-5, the J gene TRBJ1-1; maybe TRBD1 (5 bases). Trimming cost V 0 bases and J 5 bases, with 16 bases left between them. The V gene's germline CDR1 is MNHEY and CDR2 SVGAGI. This CDR3 has 16 amino acids. DNA for the CDR3: TGTGCCAGCAGTTACTCGGCGGGGGGGTCAAGAACTGAAGCTTTCTTT. Protein: CASSYSAGGSRTEAFF.

This clonotype was seen a handful of times. As DNA, the CDR3 is TGTGCCAGCAGTTTGTTAGGGGGGGCAGGGTACGAGCAGTACTTC. Translated: CASSLLGGAGYEQYF. The chain links TRBV27 to TRBJ2-7, with a possible D match to TRBD2 (7 bases). The V and J ends lost 3 bases and 4 bases respectively, with 16 bases between them. The CDR3 totals 15 residues. Germline V gene lookup returns CDR1 MNHEY and CDR2 SMNVEV (reference sequence).

The chain uses TRBV6-5 and TRBJ2-3; 10 nucleotides agree with TRBD2. Germline-derived CDR1 and CDR2 are MNHEY and SVGAGI. V gave up 4 bases and J gave up 7 bases; unmatched junction bases: 8. This CDR3 spans 15 amino acids. CDR3 nucleotide sequence: TGTGCCAGCAGTTTAGCTTTAGCGGGGGGACATACGCAGTATTTT. Amino acid sequence: CASSLALAGGHTQYF.

The J gene is TRBJ2-7, the V gene TRBV4-3; TRBD1 matches 9 bases. Germline V gives CDR1 LGHNA, CDR2 YSLEER. The CDR3 spans 15 residues. Germline trimming cut 0 bases from V and 2 bases from J; bases unmatched to any gene: 2. CDR3 protein: CASSQEWTGAYEQYF. The CDR3 DNA follows: TGCGCCAGCAGCCAAGAGTGGACAGGGGCCTACGAGCAGTACTTC.

The chain carries TRBV30 and TRBJ2-7, with D uncertain. Germline-derived CDR1 and CDR2 are GTSNPN and SVGIG (reference sequence). The V and J ends lost 4 bases and 3 bases respectively, with 16 bases between them. The CDR3 is made up of 14 amino acids. The CDR3: CAWTDPGSDYEQYF. Here the CDR3 DNA reads TGTGCCTGGACTGACCCGGGCTCCGACTACGAGCAGTACTTC. Full variable domain (outside the CDR3, taken from reference TRBV30 and TRBJ2-7): SQTIHQWPATLVQPVGSPLSLECTVEGTSNPNLYWYRQAAGRGLQLLFYSVGIGQISSEVPQNLSASRPQDRQFILSSKKLLLSDSGFYLCAWTDPGSDYEQYFGPGTRLTVT.

Here the CDR3 DNA reads TGCGCCAGCAGCCGGATAGCGGGGGCGGGGAATGAGCAGTTCTTC. Its translation is CASSRIAGAGNEQFF. The chain recombines TRBV4-1 with TRBJ2-1; 9 bases align to TRBD2. The CDR3 is 15 amino acids. V shed 4 bases and J 7 bases; nucleotides not matched to a gene: 8. CDR1 and CDR2 from the germline V gene are MGHRA and YSYEKL.

This chain joins TRBV7-8 and TRBJ2-1; no clear D gene. The CDR3 sequence is 13 residues long. Trimming removed 0 bases at V and 8 bases at J, with 8 bases between. CDR1 and CDR2 from the germline V gene are SGHVS and FQNEAQ. CDR3 amino acids: CASSLAEFHEQFF. CDR3 bases: TGTGCCAGCAGCTTAGCGGAGTTTCATGAGCAGTTCTTC.

At least ten counts were recorded for this clonotype. The chain carries TRBV12-3 or TRBV12-4 and TRBJ2-2, with D possibly being TRBD2 (5 bases). V was cut by 6 bases and J by 5 bases, with 7 bases left in between. The CDR3 runs to 12 residues. The CDR3 nucleotides read TGTGCCAGCAGCCCGGGGACCGGGGAGCTGTTTTTT. Its protein product is CASSPGTGELFF.

This clonotype was seen more than once but under ten times. The genes are TRBV15 and TRBJ2-5; TRBD2 agrees at 9 bases. V dropped 7 bases and J dropped 5; count of bases not matched to a gene: 11. The CDR3 runs 15 residues. The germline V gene has CDR1 LNHNV and CDR2 YYDKDF (reference sequence). The CDR3 sequence is CATTSSGVGVETQYF. In DNA, the CDR3 is TGTGCCACCACTTCTAGCGGGGTAGGAGTGGAGACCCAGTACTTC.

The chain recombines TRBV4-3 with TRBJ1-5, with D maybe TRBD1 (5 bases). Trimming removed 0 bases at V and 6 bases at J, with 9 bases between. Germline loops: CDR1 LGHNA, CDR2 YSLEER. This CDR3 comprises 14 residues. The CDR3 protein is CASSQERGIQPQHF. CDR3 DNA sequence: TGCGCCAGCAGCCAAGAAAGGGGAATTCAGCCCCAGCATTTT.

On this clonotype: A much larger clone differs from this one at a single base, so this may be a read error. V and J are TRBV30 and TRBJ2-7; D could derive from TRBD1 or TRBD2 (5 bases each). Trimming left V 3 bases short and J 6 bases short, with 9 bases between. CDR1 is GTSNPN, CDR2 SVGIG, per germline (reference sequence). The CDR3 spans 11 residues. CDR3 in amino acids: CAWRVGTEQYF. Written as DNA, the CDR3 is TGTGCCTGGAGAGTCGGGACCGAGCAGTACTTC.

The J gene is TRBJ2-5, the V gene TRBV3-1; 8 nucleotides agree with TRBD2. Germline V gene sequence: CDR1 LGHDT, CDR2 YNNKEL (reference sequence). V gave up 4 bases and J gave up 4 bases; unmatched junction bases: 17. The CDR3 length is 18 residues. CDR3 residues: CASSPRSGNAQFGETQYF. The CDR3 coding sequence is TGTGCCAGCAGCCCGCGTAGCGGGAATGCGCAATTCGGAGAGACCCAGTACTTC.

V and J are TRBV7-3 and TRBJ1-1; D possibly corresponds to TRBD1 (6 bases). Germline V gives CDR1 SGHTA, CDR2 FQGTGA. The length of the CDR3 is 14 residues. Trimming left V 1 base short and J 1 base short, with 7 bases between. CDR3 sequence reads: CASSLKTGNTEAFF. The CDR3 DNA is TGTGCCAGCAGCTTAAAGACAGGGAACACTGAAGCTTTCTTT.

This clonotype was seen only a few times. The rearrangement joins TRBV30 to TRBJ1-3; unclear D gene. Germline V gives CDR1 GTSNPN, CDR2 SVGIG (reference sequence). Trimming removed 0 bases at V and 3 bases at J, with 3 bases between. This CDR3 is 12 amino acids long. The DNA for the CDR3 is TGTGCCTGGAGTGTCCTTGGAAACACCATATATTTT. Translating gives CAWSVLGNTIYF.

This chain joins TRBV29-1 and TRBJ2-7; TRBD1 might be the D (6 bases). The germline V gene encodes CDR1 SQVTM and CDR2 ANQGSEA. V lost 7 bases and J lost 3, with 16 bases in between. CDR3 length: 13 amino acids. The CDR3 DNA is TGCAGCGCCCGGGACATACTGAACTACGAGCAGTACTTC. This sequence encodes CSARDILNYEQYF.

This clonotype appeared many times. This chain connects TRBV7-6 to TRBJ2-2; 10 nucleotides agree with TRBD1. The CDR3 totals 16 residues. J lost 5 bases, V lost 4 bases, and 7 bases had no gene match. Germline-derived CDR1 and CDR2 are SGHVS and FNYEAQ. The CDR3 sequence: CASSSPGTGVTGELFF. CDR3 coding DNA: TGTGCCAGCAGCTCACCCGGGACAGGGGTAACCGGGGAGCTGTTTTTT.

This clonotype was counted only a few times. V is TRBV7-2 and J is TRBJ2-6; D gene uncertain. CDR3 length equals 14 residues. V was trimmed by 0 bases and J by 2 bases, leaving 2 bases between them. Germline lookup yields CDR1 SGHTA and CDR2 FQGNSA. This CDR3 is CASSLATGANVLTF. In DNA, the CDR3 is TGTGCCAGCAGCTTAGCGACTGGGGCCAACGTCCTGACTTTC.